The sequence of this TCR beta chain was determined in a study of cytomegalovirus exposure and HLA in healthy donors. The study's findings and limits: Specificity of a few CMV-associated chains for CMV antigens was verified in vitro. A later analysis found that most CMV-associated TCR beta chains appeared HLA-restricted.

A remark on this clone: Its specificity is not known. The junction differs from germline at one of its ends, possibly a read error. Additional DNA sequences in this sample encode the identical CDR3.

60 Vbeta and 13 Jbeta primers were used in PCR. Sequencing was performed with immunoSEQ multiplex PCR; in TCRdb, only in-frame clones are kept and a portion is missing. The sample has roughly 150,000 clones, 73% seen once. Germline loops: CDR1 SGHNT, CDR2 YYREEE (reference sequence). This CDR3 is built from 15 residues. The sample taken for sequencing was PBMCs. This TCR was recovered from a woman in her late teens or twenties in good health and CMV-seropositive. The chain has TRBV5-4 and TRBJ2-7; tentative D call: TRBD2 (7 bases). CDR3 protein: CASSLGAGASYEQYF. The CDR3 nucleotides are TGTGCCAGCAGTTTGGGTGCGGGGGCCTCCTACGAGCAGTACTTC.